This T cell receptor (beta chain) derives from a study of T cell responses to AZD1222 COVID-19 vaccine. This CDR3 comprises 16 residues. The germline V gene encodes CDR1 SGHAT and CDR2 FQNNGV. Trimming took 0 bases from V and 1 from J, leaving 12 bases between them. A remark on this clone: Its specificity is unknown.

Here immunoSEQ multiplex PCR was the method, and the copy in TCRdb shows in-frame clones only, minus some. Among under 150,000 clones listed, 85% to 95% were seen once. General study results and limits: Donors in the cohort were predominantly white British and more often female, and clonal diversity was possibly underestimated. In all cases, repertoires were sampled only after the peak T cell response. Vaccine-related CD4 TCRs covered spike, predominating at 160-218 and 743-854.

The TCR originated in an adult in good health. V gene TRBV11-2 combines with J gene TRBJ1-1; weak D call: TRBD1 (5 bases). Material: peripheral blood, obtained on day 0 of AZD1222 vaccination. CDR3 bases: TGTGCCAGCAGCTTAGATCGCGGGACGGCGAACACTGAAGCTTTCTTT. The encoded protein is CASSLDRGTANTEAFF.